Below are 8 T cell receptor beta chains sequenced from a single sample in a study of cytomegalovirus exposure and HLA in healthy donors. Amplification used 60 Vbeta primers and 13 Jbeta primers. Some clones are missing from TCRdb's copy, which holds only in-frame ones; the method was immunoSEQ multiplex PCR. The listing records some 130,000 clones. The sequenced sample consisted of PBMCs. The receptors were sampled from a man between 18 and 29 years old in good health and CMV-seronegative.

The rearrangement uses TRBV6-5 and TRBJ1-2; D possibly corresponds to TRBD1 (5 bases). Trimming pared 10 bases from V and 2 bases from J, leaving 14 bases between. The CDR3 is made up of 13 amino acids. Looked up from germline, CDR1 is MNHEY and CDR2 is SVGAGI. CDR3 in DNA: TGTGCCACCCGTCCTCCAGGGAACTATGGCTACACCTTC. Residues: CATRPPGNYGYTF.

This chain connects TRBV15 to TRBJ1-5, with D possibly being TRBD1 (6 bases). V was trimmed by 5 bases and J by 0 bases, leaving 11 bases between them. Per the germline V gene, CDR1 is LNHNV and CDR2 is YYDKDF (reference sequence). The CDR3 has 15 residues. The CDR3 nucleotides read TGTGCCACCAGCCCGGGGACACTTAGCAATCAGCCCCAGCATTTT. Protein product: CATSPGTLSNQPQHF.

The chain recombines TRBV5-1 with TRBJ2-7; possible D gene TRBD1, 6 bases. Germline V gene data show CDR1 as SGHRS and CDR2 as YFSETQ. V lost 0 bases and J 4 bases, leaving 23 bases between the germline ends. This CDR3 has 18 amino acids. Here the CDR3 DNA reads TGCGCCAGCAGCTTGGCCCCGGCAAGGGGACACCCGACTTACGAGCAGTACTTC. It yields the protein CASSLAPARGHPTYEQYF.

This chain connects TRBV7-6 to TRBJ1-6; tentative D call: TRBD1 (6 bases). V shed 1 base and J shed 2 bases, with 12 bases lying between them. From germline, CDR1 is SGHVS and CDR2 FNYEAQ. The CDR3 covers 17 residues. The CDR3 region is CASSLGRGGAYNSPLHF. CDR3 coding DNA: TGTGCCAGCAGCTTAGGCCGGGGGGGCGCCTATAATTCACCCCTCCACTTT.

The chain joins TRBV13 to TRBJ2-3; tentative D call: TRBD2 (6 bases). The CDR3 covers 16 residues. Trimming took off 3 bases at V and 5 bases at J, with 18 bases between the two ends. CDR1 PRHDT and CDR2 FYEKMQ come from the germline V gene (reference sequence). The CDR3 loop is CASSFPGEAPQDTQYF. The CDR3 DNA reads as TGTGCCAGCAGCTTTCCGGGGGAGGCCCCCCAAGATACGCAGTATTTT.

The gene calls are TRBV6-5 and TRBJ2-1; 9 bases map to TRBD2. The CDR3 extends over 15 amino acids. CDR1 and CDR2 from the germline V gene are MNHEY and SVGAGI. V lost 2 bases, J lost 4 bases, and 3 bases stayed unmatched. CDR3 residues: CASSYGLAGYNEQFF. The CDR3 bases are TGTGCCAGCAGTTACGGTCTAGCGGGATACAATGAGCAGTTCTTC.

V is TRBV5-6 and J is TRBJ1-4, with TRBD1 matching 7 bases. V lost 1 base, J lost 0 bases, and 6 bases stayed unmatched. CDR1 and CDR2 (germline): SGHDT, YYEEEE. The CDR3 extends over 17 amino acids. CDR3 residues: CASSLTTGTPTNEKLFF. The DNA of the CDR3 is TGTGCCAGCAGCTTGACGACAGGGACCCCAACTAATGAAAAACTGTTTTTT.

The gene calls are TRBV27 and TRBJ1-6; TRBD1 might be the D (5 bases). Germline CDR1 is MNHEY and CDR2 is SMNVEV (reference sequence). The CDR3 loop spans 14 amino acids. V lost 3 bases and J lost 8, with 11 bases in between. The CDR3 is CASSFGGYHSPLHF. As DNA, the CDR3 is TGTGCCAGCAGTTTTGGGGGGTATCATTCACCCCTCCACTTT.